This T cell receptor beta chain was retrieved from a study of cytomegalovirus exposure and HLA in healthy donors listed by TCRdb under 2017. At the level of the whole study: According to a later analysis, one platform produced both the 110 or so validation repertoires and the 666 repertoires of the first cohort. The aim of the study was to test whether cataloging public T cell receptors could identify signatures of past pathogen exposure. In addition to the first cohort of 650 to 800 subjects, a separate validation cohort of some 120 different subjects was used. To predict cytomegalovirus infection status, the study combined high-throughput TCR immunosequencing, statistical association of individual TCRs with disease status, and machine learning.

CDR1 and CDR2 are drawn from the germline V gene: SGHRS, YFSETQ. The CDR3 runs 20 residues from the cysteine to the phenylalanine. Only the CDR3 DNA stays, 60 bases, in frame from base 1. Trimmed from V: 0 bases; trimmed from J: 5 bases; junction bases lacking a gene match: 13. Donors formed part of the validation cohort, which comprised over a hundred subjects and was distinct from the first cohort of 690 or so subjects. Broader findings and caveats from the paper: Of the cluster scores, approximately 94% were above 0 in a later analysis, which found that TCRs clustered in the first cohort also tended to co-occur in the 120 validation repertoires. Most TCR sequences were observed very rarely across donors, whereas some public TCRs were present in many individuals. The authors suggested that the approach could potentially be extended to other disease states and immunological phenotypes. The validation cohort had no HLA typing available for a later analysis, so co-occurrence within that cohort was assessed over all 120 or so repertoires. In vitro tests confirmed that a few of the cytomegalovirus-associated TCR beta chains recognize cytomegalovirus antigens. The study listed 164 TCR beta chains as associated with cytomegalovirus. In both the original and validation cohorts, the classifier was reported to diagnose cytomegalovirus status with high specificity and sensitivity.

The library was prepared using the immunoSEQ multiplex PCR assay. In the original analysis: A statistical classification framework was developed to diagnose cytomegalovirus status using the catalog of TCR beta chain sequences. TCRdb's version of the immuneACCESS table is confined to in-frame rearrangements and falls short of the full clone set. An unresolved V gene accounts for under half of the shortfall where checked; the remainder is of unknown origin. V and J calls and clone size are those listed in that table; D and trimming were worked out from the DNA. The sample table contains 190,000 or so clones; only one count was recorded for 65% to 85% of them. 2.5% to 3.5% of the sample is held by the ten biggest clonotypes. As for this clone: What antigen it recognizes has not been identified. No much larger clone is present one base from it, and per-base qualities are unavailable.

The sequenced sample was PBMCs. The clonotype originates from a woman between 18 and 29 years old in good health and CMV-seropositive. Here the chain combines TRBV5-1 and TRBJ2-1, and 14 junction bases match TRBD2. At the DNA level, the sequence is TGCGCCAGCAGCTTGGCCCATCGACTAGCGGGGGGGCTAGGCCACAATGAGCAGTTCTTC. It specifies CASSLAHRLAGGLGHNEQFF.